Described below is a single T cell receptor (beta chain) sequence and its context. Antigen: not known. The sample originates from a study of OX40 agonist ivuxolimab in advanced cancers. Study findings and constraints: At doses 0.1 to 3.0 mg/kg, CD4+ and CD8+ clones expanded.

The data were produced by immunoSEQ multiplex PCR, yet TCRdb's version contains in-frame clones alone and is incomplete. The sample holds around 56,000 clones, 70% to 85% seen once. V gave up 4 bases and J gave up 0 bases, with 11 bases separating them. This CDR3 region has 15 residues. Germline V gene lookup returns CDR1 MNHEY and CDR2 SVGAGI. Sequenced here: CD4+ or CD8+ T cells sorted from blood, sampled in a trial of the OX40 agonist ivuxolimab. The TCR originated in an adult with an advanced solid tumor such as melanoma, head and neck, liver or kidney cancer. The chain has TRBV6-5 and TRBJ2-3; possibly TRBD1 for D (5 bases). The CDR3 DNA follows: TGTGCCAGCAGTTTGCAGGGATGGAGCACAGATACGCAGTATTTT. As protein: CASSLQGWSTDTQYF.